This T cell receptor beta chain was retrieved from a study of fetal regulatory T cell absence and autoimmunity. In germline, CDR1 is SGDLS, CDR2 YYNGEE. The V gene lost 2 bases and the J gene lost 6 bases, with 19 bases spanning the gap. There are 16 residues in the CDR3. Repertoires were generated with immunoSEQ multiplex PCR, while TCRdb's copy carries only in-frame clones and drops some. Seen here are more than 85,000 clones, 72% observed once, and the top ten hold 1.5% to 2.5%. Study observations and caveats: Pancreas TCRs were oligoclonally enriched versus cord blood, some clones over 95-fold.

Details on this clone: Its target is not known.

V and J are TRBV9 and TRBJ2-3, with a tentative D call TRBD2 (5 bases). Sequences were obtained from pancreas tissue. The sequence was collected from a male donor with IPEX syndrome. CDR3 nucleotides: TGTGCCAGCAGCGTGAGTCCGGGGTCGACCTTCGATACGCAGTATTTT. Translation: CASSVSPGSTFDTQYF.